In its sample, the clone carrying this T cell receptor (beta chain) was seen many times. Antigen: not known. The sample is drawn from a study of beta chain features in type 1 diabetes. Broader study findings: Any PCR bias toward short templates would affect both groups alike.

Once sorted, every population was more than 95% pure. Expressed TCRB transcripts got sequenced, as all isolated RNA was reverse transcribed. Generated by immunoSEQ multiplex PCR, the TCRdb table keeps only in-frame clones and is missing some. The profile shows around 320,000 clones, 11% to 15% of them singletons. CDR1 SSHAT and CDR2 FNYEAQ come from the germline V gene (reference sequence). J lost 1 base, V lost 0 bases, and 5 bases had no gene match. The CDR3 covers 16 residues. The genes are TRBV7-7 and TRBJ2-5, with 7 nucleotides matching TRBD1. The sequence was collected from a man younger than 45 in good health. The sequenced material came from central memory CD4+ T cells from blood. The CDR3 nucleotides read TGTGCCAGCAGCTTAGCGCGAGGGGGCCTCCAAGAGACCCAGTACTTC. Its translation: CASSLARGGLQETQYF. The entire variable domain, with the rest obtained from reference TRBV7-7 and TRBJ2-5, is as follows: GAGVSQSPRYKVTKRGQDVTLRCDPISSHATLYWYQQALGQGPEFLTYFNYEAQPDKSGLPSDRFSAERPEGSISTLTIQRTEQRDSAMYRCASSLARGGLQETQYFGPGTRLLVL.